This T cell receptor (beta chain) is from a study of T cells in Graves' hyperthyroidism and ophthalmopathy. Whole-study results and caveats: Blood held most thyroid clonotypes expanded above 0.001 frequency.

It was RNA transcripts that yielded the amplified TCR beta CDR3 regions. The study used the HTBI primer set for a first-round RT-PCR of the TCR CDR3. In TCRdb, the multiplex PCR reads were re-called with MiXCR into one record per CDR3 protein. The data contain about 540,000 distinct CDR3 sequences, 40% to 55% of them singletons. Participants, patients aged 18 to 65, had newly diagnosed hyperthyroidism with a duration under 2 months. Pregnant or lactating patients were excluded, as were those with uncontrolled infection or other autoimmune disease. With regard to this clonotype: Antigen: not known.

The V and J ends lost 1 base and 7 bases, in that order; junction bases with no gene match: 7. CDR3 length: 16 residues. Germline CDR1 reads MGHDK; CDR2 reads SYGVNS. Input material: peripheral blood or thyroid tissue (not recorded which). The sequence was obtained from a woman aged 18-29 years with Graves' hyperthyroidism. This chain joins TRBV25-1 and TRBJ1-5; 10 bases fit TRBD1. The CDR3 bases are TGTGCCAGCAGTGAATCCGGGGACAGGGGCGTACAGCCCCAGCATTTT. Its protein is CASSESGDRGVQPQHF.